The 2 T cell receptor beta chains reported below all come from one sample, sequenced in a study of blood T cell repertoires in COVID-19. Clones were read by immunoSEQ multiplex PCR, and TCRdb kept only the in-frame ones, dropping some. The profile covers 100,000 to 150,000 clones, with approximately 88% appearing a single time and roughly 2.1% taken by the ten largest. Sequences were obtained from peripheral blood. Every receptor here comes from a man aged 65-85 years with active COVID-19.

The rearrangement links TRBV19 to TRBJ2-3; 8 positions match TRBD2. Losses at the gene ends were 5 bases for V and 2 bases for J; bases not matched to a gene: 6. The CDR3 runs to 15 residues. Germline loops: CDR1 LNHDA, CDR2 SQIVND (reference sequence). Here the CDR3 DNA reads TGTGCCAGTAGTGTGAGCGGGGGATCCACAGATACGCAGTATTTT. Translation gives CASSVSGGSTDTQYF. Combining the CDR3 with reference TRBV19 and TRBJ2-3 gives the whole variable domain DGGITQSPKYLFRKEGQNVTLSCEQNLNHDAMYWYRQDPGQGLRLIYYSQIVNDFQKGDIAEGYSVSREKKESFPLTVTSAQKNPTAFYLCASSVSGGSTDTQYFGPGTRLTVL.

This chain joins TRBV27 and TRBJ2-1; 11 positions match TRBD2. V shed 4 bases and J 6 bases; nucleotides not matched to a gene: 23. Germline V lookup: CDR1 MNHEY, CDR2 SMNVEV (reference sequence). CDR3 length: 21 residues. The DNA of the CDR3 is TGTGCCAGCAGTTCCGTCCACACTAGCGGGAGTAAGGTCCTAATCCCCAATGAGCAGTTCTTC. It codes for CASSSVHTSGSKVLIPNEQFF.